This TCR beta chain comes out of a study of blood T cell repertoires in COVID-19. Study-level background: Spain, Italy and the United States supplied samples that represented acute and convalescent COVID-19.

Per the study methods: Estimates of nucleated cell counts were drawn from the amplification of reference gene primers. Libraries were prepared by immunoSEQ multiplex PCR; TCRdb keeps only in-frame clonotypes and omits some of them. The V and J calls and clone size are taken from that table; D and trimming were inferred from the DNA. Of some 300,000 clones listed, around nine tenths are singletons. CDR1 is LNHNV, CDR2 YYDKDF, per germline (reference sequence). The CDR3 has 15 residues. Trimming left V 5 bases short and J 0 bases short, with 14 bases between. Regarding this clone: Additional DNA sequences in this sample encode the identical CDR3.

The chain links TRBV15 to TRBJ2-7; D possibly corresponds to TRBD2 (6 bases). This clonotype originated in an older man with acute or convalescent COVID-19. Specimen: peripheral blood. This chain's CDR3 is CATSSRLGSSYEQYF. CDR3 DNA: TGTGCCACCAGCTCCCGACTAGGAAGCTCCTACGAGCAGTACTTC.